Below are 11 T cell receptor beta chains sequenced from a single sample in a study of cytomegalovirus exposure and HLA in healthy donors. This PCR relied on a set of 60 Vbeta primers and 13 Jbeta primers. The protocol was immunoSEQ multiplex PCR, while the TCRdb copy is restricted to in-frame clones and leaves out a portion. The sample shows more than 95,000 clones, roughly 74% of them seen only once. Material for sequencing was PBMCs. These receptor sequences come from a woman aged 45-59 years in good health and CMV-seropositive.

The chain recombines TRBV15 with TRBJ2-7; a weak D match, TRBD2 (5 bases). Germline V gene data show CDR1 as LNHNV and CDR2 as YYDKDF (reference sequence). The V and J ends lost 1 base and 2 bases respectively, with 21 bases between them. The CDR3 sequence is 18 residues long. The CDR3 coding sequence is TGTGCCACCAGCAGAGTGCCGCGAAATTTAGCGATTACCTACGAGCAGTACTTC. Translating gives CATSRVPRNLAITYEQYF.

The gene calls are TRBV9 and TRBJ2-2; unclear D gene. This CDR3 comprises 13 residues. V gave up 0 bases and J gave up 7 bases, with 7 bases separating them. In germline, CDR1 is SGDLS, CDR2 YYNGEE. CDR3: CASSVVSSGELFF. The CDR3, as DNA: TGTGCCAGCAGCGTAGTTTCGAGCGGGGAGCTGTTTTTT.

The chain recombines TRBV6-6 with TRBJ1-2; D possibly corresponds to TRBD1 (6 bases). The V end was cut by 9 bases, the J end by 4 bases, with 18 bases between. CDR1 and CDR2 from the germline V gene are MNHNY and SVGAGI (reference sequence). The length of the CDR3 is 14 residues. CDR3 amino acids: CASKMDRPTYGYTF. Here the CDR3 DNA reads TGTGCCAGTAAGATGGACAGACCCACCTATGGCTACACCTTC.

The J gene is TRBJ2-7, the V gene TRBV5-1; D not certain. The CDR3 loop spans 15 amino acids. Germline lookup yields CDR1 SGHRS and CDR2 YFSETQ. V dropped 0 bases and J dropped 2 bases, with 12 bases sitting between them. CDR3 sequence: CASSLGPGLPYEQYF. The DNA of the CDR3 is TGCGCCAGCAGCTTGGGTCCAGGCCTTCCCTACGAGCAGTACTTC.

The CDR3 DNA sequence: TGCGCCAGCAGCCAAGGGACTAGCGGGTCGATGGGCGAGCAGTACTTC. This sequence encodes CASSQGTSGSMGEQYF. The chain uses TRBV4-3 and TRBJ2-7; TRBD2 agrees at 11 bases. The CDR3 loop spans 16 amino acids. J gave up 6 bases and V 1 base, and 8 bases lay outside the gene matches. The germline gives CDR1 LGHNA, CDR2 YSLEER.

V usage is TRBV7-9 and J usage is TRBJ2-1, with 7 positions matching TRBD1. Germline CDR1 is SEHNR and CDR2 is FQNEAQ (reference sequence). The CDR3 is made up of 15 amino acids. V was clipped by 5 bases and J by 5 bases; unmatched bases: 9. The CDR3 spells CASSIGTESHNEQFF. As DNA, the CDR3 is TGTGCCAGCAGCATCGGGACAGAGAGCCACAATGAGCAGTTCTTC.

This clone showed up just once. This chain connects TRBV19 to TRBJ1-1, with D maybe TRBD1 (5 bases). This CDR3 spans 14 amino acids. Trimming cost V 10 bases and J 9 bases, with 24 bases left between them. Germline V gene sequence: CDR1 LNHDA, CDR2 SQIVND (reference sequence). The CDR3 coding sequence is TGTGCCACCGAGGAGATGAGTTGGAGGGGACAAGCTTTCTTT. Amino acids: CATEEMSWRGQAFF.

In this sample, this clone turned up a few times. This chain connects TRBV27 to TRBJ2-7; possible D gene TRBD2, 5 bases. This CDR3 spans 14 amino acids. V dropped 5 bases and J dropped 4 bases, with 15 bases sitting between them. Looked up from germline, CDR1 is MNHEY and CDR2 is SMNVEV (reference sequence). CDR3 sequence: CASSPFRGSYEQYF. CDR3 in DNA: TGTGCCAGCAGTCCCTTTCGTGGGAGTTACGAGCAGTACTTC.

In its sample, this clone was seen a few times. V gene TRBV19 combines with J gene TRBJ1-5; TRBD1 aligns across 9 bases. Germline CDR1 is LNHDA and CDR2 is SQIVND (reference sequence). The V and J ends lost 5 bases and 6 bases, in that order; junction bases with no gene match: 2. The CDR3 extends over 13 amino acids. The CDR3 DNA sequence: TGTGCCAGTAGTTGGACAGGGGCTCAGCCCCAGCATTTT. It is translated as CASSWTGAQPQHF.

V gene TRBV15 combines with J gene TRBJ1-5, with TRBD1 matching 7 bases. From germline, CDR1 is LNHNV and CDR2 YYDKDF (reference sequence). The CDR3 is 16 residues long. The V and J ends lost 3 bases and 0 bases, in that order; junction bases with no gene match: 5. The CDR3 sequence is CATSRSDRYSNQPQHF. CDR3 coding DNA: TGTGCCACCAGCAGGTCGGACAGGTATAGCAATCAGCCCCAGCATTTT.

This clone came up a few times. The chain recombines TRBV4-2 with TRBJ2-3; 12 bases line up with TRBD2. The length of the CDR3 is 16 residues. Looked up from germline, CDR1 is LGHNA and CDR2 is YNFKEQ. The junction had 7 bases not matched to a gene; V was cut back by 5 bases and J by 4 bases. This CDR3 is CASSSPPSGGADTQYF. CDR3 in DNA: TGTGCCAGCAGCTCCCCTCCTAGCGGGGGGGCAGATACGCAGTATTTT.